This record looks at one T cell receptor beta chain sequence and its context. Its specific antigen is unknown. No per-base quality is available; no much larger clone lies one base away. Using the deep immunoSEQ assay, multiplex PCR amplified TCR CDR3 regions from genomic DNA. Extracted genomic DNA from each cell subset was distributed evenly across all wells of several immunoSEQ 96-well plates, and each plate was treated as a replicate. For sorted subsets, each replicate PCR was loaded with roughly 190 ng genomic DNA, equivalent to 30,000 or so T cell genomes. Purified libraries were quantified with a Qubit 3.0 fluorometer, sized on a Bioanalyzer 2100, and re-quantified with the KAPA Library Quantification kit. Each immunoSEQ 96-well plate was sequenced on its own single-read 150-cycle Illumina NextSeq 550 flow cell. From the authors' description of their analysis: Because the immunoSEQ output held only junctional sequences and lacked quality scores, the filtering could not match the filtering applied to full-length reads. To assign V/J genes and CDR3, sequences were annotated against IMGT germline references using PyIR, a Python wrapper for IgBLAST v1.9. Reads with weak V/J assignments (E-value above 1e-6), missing CDR3, stop codons, out-of-frame junctions, or ambiguous translated residues were removed. A V3J clonotype was defined by an identical inferred V gene, J gene, and CDR3 amino acid sequence. Percentage overlap between repertoires was calculated by dividing the number of shared unique clonotypes by the size of the smaller repertoire. Three approaches were used to assess repertoire richness: RTK rarefaction, the Chao1 estimator, and Recon v2.1 estimates of unobserved clonotypes. Generation probabilities for all TCRbeta clonotypes obtained by the gDNA method from four donors were computed using OLGA. Drawn from immuneACCESS, this table holds only the in-frame rearrangements with V and J called that TCRdb kept. Clones are partly lost; checked studies trace under half to an unresolved V gene and leave the rest unexplained. V and J calls and clone size follow that table, whereas D and trimming were derived from the DNA. Within this sample are more than 2,000,000 clones, with approximately 93% of them counted one time only. The biggest ten clones account for about 0.37% of the sample.

Donors were healthy HIV-negative adults with no recently reported acute infections or vaccinations. Only Caucasian adults living in Nashville, Tennessee, USA were represented among the donors. Magnetic negative selection was used to enrich CD4+ T cells, after which naive cells were positively selected on CD45RA and the negative fraction became the memory subset. Blood was obtained by leukapheresis, after which PBMCs were separated by Ficoll-Histopaque density gradient centrifugation and cryopreserved in liquid nitrogen vapor phase. Purity and quantity of every magnetically sorted T cell population were checked by analytical flow cytometry. From each sorted fraction, genomic DNA was isolated and quantified by UV absorbance on a Nanodrop 2000c. This entry belongs to a study of shared clonotypes between healthy human individuals (dated by TCRdb to 2019 to 2021). Study-wide context: The cohort comprised two women and a few men aged 18 to 49 years. Different laboratories and diverse techniques were used to prepare libraries and sequence TCR repertoires, to increase sequencing depth and limit assay-specific biases. For each donor, CD4 naive and CD4 memory were each given three plates, CD8 naive was given two plates, and CD8 memory was given one plate. To estimate repertoire size and how much clonotypes are shared between individuals, the study performed deep sequencing of blood TCR repertoires from about 5 healthy adults. Each donor's leukapheresis produced roughly between about 0.9 and 9.5 billion PBMCs. Results and caveats for the whole study, not just this receptor: Sharing across a few donors was observed for about 4.8% of naive CD4, 3% to 3.5% of naive CD8, 2.3% of memory CD4, and roughly 0.4% of memory CD8 clonotypes. Rarefaction of sorted-subset datasets indicated incomplete sequencing despite the large sequencing depth. Based on pairwise subsampling, the degree of clonotype sharing among donors was expected to be affected by sequencing depth. Estimated clonotype richness was generally larger for naive than for memory subsets. Higher generation probabilities were observed for clonotypes shared by all four sorted-subset donors than for non-shared clonotypes. Because the study included only a small number of donors, the genetic and exposure-history diversity represented was limited. Sampling was restricted to blood, and TCR repertoires in tissue are likely to differ from TCR repertoires in blood.

The specimen sequenced was naive CD4+ T cells from PBMCs. Sample cell subset or site, as interpreted from the label and publication: CD45RA+ positively selected. The clonotype was recovered from a young man in good health. Some clones in this sample may be carry-over from other donors' samples.

At the DNA level, the sequence is TGTGCCAGCAAAAAACTACAGGGGTACGAGCAGTACTTC. It translates to CASKKLQGYEQYF. This receptor chain uses TRBV6-6 and TRBJ2-7; TRBD1 agrees with 7 junctional bases. Unmatched junction bases come to 7, with V trimmed by 7 bases and J by 4 bases. Including the terminal cysteine and phenylalanine, the CDR3 comprises 13 residues. The entry retains the CDR3 DNA only, 39 bases that are in frame from base 1. Based on the germline V gene (reference sequence), the CDR1 and CDR2 sequences are MNHNY and SVGAGI.